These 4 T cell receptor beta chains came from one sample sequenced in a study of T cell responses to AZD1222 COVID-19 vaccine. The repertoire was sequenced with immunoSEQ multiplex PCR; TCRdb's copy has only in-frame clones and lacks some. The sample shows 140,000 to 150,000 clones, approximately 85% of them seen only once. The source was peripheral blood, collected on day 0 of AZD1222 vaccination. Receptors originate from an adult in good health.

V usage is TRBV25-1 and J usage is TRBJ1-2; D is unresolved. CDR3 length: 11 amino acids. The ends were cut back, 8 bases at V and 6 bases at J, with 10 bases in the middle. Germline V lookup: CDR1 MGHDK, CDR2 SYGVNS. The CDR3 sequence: CASGPGNGYTF. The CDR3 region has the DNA TGTGCCAGCGGCCCGGGGAATGGCTACACCTTC.

The CDR3 loop is CAISLGAGGGDTQYF. CDR3 DNA: TGTGCCATCAGCCTGGGAGCGGGGGGAGGGGATACGCAGTATTTT. The chain is built from TRBV10-3 and TRBJ2-3, with 9 bases that match TRBD2. This CDR3 contains 15 residues. The germline CDR1 and CDR2 sequences are ENHRY and SYGVKD. The ends lost 6 bases at V and 6 bases at J; junction bases unmatched: 10.

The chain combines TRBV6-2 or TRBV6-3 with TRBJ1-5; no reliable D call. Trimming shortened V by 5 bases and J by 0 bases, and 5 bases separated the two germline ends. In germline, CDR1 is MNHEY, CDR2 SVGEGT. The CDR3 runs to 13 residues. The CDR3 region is CASSTHSNQPQHF. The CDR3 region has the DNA TGTGCCAGCAGTACACATAGCAATCAGCCCCAGCATTTT.

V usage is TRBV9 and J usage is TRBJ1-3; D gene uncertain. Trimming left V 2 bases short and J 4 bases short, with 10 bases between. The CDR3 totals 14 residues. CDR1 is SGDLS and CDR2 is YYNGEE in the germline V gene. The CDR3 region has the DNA TGTGCCAGCAGCGTGGGAAATACGGGAAACACCATATATTTT. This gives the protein CASSVGNTGNTIYF.